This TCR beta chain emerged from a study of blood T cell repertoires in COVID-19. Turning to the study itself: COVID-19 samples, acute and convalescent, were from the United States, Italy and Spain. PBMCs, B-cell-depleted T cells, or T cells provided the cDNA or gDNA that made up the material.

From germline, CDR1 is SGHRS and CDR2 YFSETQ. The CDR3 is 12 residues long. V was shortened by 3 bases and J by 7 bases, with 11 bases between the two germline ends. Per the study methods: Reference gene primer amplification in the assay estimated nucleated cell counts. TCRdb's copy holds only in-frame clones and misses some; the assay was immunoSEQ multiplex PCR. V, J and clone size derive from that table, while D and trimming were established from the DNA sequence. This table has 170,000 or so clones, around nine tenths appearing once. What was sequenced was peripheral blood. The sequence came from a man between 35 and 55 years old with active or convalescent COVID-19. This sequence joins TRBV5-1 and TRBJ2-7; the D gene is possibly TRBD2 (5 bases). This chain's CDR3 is CASSSGMQEQYF. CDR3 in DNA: TGCGCCAGCAGCTCGGGGATGCAGGAGCAGTACTTC.